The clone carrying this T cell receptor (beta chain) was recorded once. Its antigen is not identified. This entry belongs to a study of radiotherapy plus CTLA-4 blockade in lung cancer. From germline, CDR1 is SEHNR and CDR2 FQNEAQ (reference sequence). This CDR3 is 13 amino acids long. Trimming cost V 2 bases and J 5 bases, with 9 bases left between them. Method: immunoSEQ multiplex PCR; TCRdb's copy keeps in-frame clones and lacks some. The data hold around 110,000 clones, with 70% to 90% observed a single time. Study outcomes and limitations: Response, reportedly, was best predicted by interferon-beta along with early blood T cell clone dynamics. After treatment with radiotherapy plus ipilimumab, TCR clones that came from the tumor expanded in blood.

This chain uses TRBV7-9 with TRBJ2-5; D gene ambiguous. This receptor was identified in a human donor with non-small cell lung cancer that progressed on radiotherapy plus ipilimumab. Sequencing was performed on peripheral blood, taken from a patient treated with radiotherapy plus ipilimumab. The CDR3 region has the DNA TGTGCCAGCAGCTTACTGTCCGGGGAGACCCAGTACTTC. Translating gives CASSLLSGETQYF.